This T cell receptor beta chain was identified in a study of blood T cell repertoires in COVID-19. Study-wide context: The study drew acute and convalescent COVID-19 samples from the United States, Italy and Spain.

Participants, about 18 to 90 years old, spanned under 25 US areas. Participant reports of clinical history set cohort assignment. As handled by the study authors: Using reference gene primer amplification, nucleated cell counts were estimated. The repertoire was sequenced with immunoSEQ multiplex PCR; TCRdb's copy has only in-frame clones and lacks some. Clonal size and the V and J genes are those of that table, whereas D and trimming came from the DNA. This table holds about 220,000 clones, around nine tenths found once. The CDR3 covers 14 residues. The V and J ends lost 1 base and 11 bases respectively, with 17 bases between them. CDR1 and CDR2 (germline): SGHTA, FQGTGA.

The sequence derives from a woman aged 45 to 65 with acute COVID-19. The sequenced sample consisted of PBMCs or T cells enriched from blood (not recorded which). V and J are TRBV7-3 and TRBJ1-1; D is possibly TRBD1 (6 bases). The CDR3 DNA follows: TGTGCCAGCAGCTTAAGGGCGGGGGCAGTGGAGGCTTTCTTT. This encodes CASSLRAGAVEAFF. Together with reference TRBV7-3 and TRBJ1-1, the CDR3 gives the full variable domain: GAGVSQTPSNKVTEKGKYVELRCDPISGHTALYWYRQSLGQGPEFLIYFQGTGAADDSGLPNDRFFAVRPEGSVSTLKIQRTERGDSAVYLCASSLRAGAVEAFFGQGTRLTVV.